Listed below are T cell receptor beta chains from one sample, sequenced in a study of cytomegalovirus exposure and HLA in healthy donors. Sequencing used immunoSEQ multiplex PCR; TCRdb keeps in-frame clones, though not all of them. Of some 98,000 clones listed, about 83% are singletons. The sequenced sample consisted of PBMCs. Every receptor here comes from a female donor in good health and CMV-seropositive. Each CDR3 is given with its conserved first and last residue. A D gene is named only where the DNA matches it firmly. Not every row has a clone size; where given, it reads once, few, many or a size class.

J: TRBJ2-6; size: few; V: TRBV28; D: .; CDR3: CASSWRKLSGANVLTF; DNA: TGTGCCAGCAGCTGGCGGAAACTCTCTGGGGCCAACGTCCTGACTTTC
J: TRBJ1-1; size: .; V: TRBV5-6; D: TRBD1; CDR3: CASSVLQGADMNTEAFF; DNA: TGTGCCAGCAGCGTGCTCCAGGGGGCCGATATGAACACTGAAGCTTTCTTT
J: TRBJ2-2; size: .; V: TRBV19; D: .; CDR3: CASTELTSPGELFF; DNA: TGTGCCAGTACGGAGCTTACCTCCCCCGGGGAGCTGTTTTTT
J: TRBJ2-7; size: .; V: TRBV15; D: .; CDR3: CATSREELYEQYF; DNA: TGTGCCACCAGCAGAGAGGAGCTCTACGAGCAGTACTTC
J: TRBJ2-1; size: .; V: TRBV9; D: .; CDR3: CASSPTLVYGEQFF; DNA: TGTGCCAGCAGCCCGACACTAGTCTACGGTGAGCAGTTCTTC
J: TRBJ2-6; size: few; V: TRBV5-1; D: TRBD1; CDR3: CASSSGGTGSGANVLTF; DNA: TGCGCCAGCAGCTCCGGCGGGACAGGTTCTGGGGCCAACGTCCTGACTTTC
J: TRBJ1-1; size: few; V: TRBV5-4; D: .; CDR3: CASSLISVTEAFF; DNA: TGTGCCAGCAGCTTGATTTCGGTGACTGAAGCTTTCTTT
J: TRBJ2-7; size: .; V: TRBV4-1; D: TRBD1; CDR3: CASSPQGSHEQYF; DNA: TGCGCCAGCAGCCCACAGGGGTCTCACGAGCAGTACTTC
J: TRBJ2-5; size: .; V: TRBV7-9; D: TRBD1; CDR3: CASSLDRGLRETQYF; DNA: TGTGCCAGCAGCTTAGACAGGGGGCTAAGAGAGACCCAGTACTTC
J: TRBJ2-7; size: .; V: TRBV28; D: TRBD1; CDR3: CASSSQASGTGSYEQYF; DNA: TGTGCCAGCAGCTCCCAGGCCTCCGGGACAGGGTCCTACGAGCAGTACTTC
J: TRBJ2-7; size: .; V: TRBV27; D: TRBD2; CDR3: CATGLAGGGEQYF; DNA: TGTGCCACCGGACTAGCGGGAGGTGGCGAGCAGTACTTC
J: TRBJ1-4; size: .; V: TRBV14; D: .; CDR3: CASSHRGQVSNEKLFF; DNA: TGTGCCAGCAGCCACCGAGGGCAGGTTTCTAATGAAAAACTGTTTTTT